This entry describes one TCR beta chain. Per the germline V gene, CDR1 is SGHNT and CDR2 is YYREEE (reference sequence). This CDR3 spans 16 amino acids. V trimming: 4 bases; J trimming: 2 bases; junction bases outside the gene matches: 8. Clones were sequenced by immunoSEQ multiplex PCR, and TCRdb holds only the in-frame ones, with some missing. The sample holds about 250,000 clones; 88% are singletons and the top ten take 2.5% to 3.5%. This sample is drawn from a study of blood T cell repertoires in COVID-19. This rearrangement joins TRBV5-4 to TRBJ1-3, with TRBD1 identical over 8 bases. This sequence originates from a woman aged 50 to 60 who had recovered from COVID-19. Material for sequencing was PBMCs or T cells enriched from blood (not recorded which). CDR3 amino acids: CASSIQGVKAGNTIYF. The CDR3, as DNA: TGTGCCAGCAGCATACAGGGGGTAAAAGCTGGAAACACCATATATTTT.